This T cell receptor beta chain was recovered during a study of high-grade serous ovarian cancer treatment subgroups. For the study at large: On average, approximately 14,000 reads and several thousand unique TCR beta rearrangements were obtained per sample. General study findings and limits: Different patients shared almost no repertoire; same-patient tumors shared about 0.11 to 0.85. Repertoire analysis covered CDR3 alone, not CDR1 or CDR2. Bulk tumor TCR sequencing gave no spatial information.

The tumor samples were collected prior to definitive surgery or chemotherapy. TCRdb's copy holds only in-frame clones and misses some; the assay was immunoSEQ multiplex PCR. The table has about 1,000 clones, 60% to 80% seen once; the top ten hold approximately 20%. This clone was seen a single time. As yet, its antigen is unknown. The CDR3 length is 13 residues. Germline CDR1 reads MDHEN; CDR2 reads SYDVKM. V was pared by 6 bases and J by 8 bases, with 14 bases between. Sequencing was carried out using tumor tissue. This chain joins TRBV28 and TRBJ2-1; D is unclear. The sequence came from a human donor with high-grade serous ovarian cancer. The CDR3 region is CASSYSSGYEQFF. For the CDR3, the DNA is TGTGCCAGCAGCTACTCATCCGGCTATGAGCAGTTCTTC.